The following is a TCR beta chain sequence with its context. The data were obtained in a study of T-cell reconstitution after alpha-beta-depleted transplantation in children. Per germline, CDR1 SGHDT and CDR2 YYEEEE. V lost 4 bases and J lost 3; bases outside the gene matches: 8. CDR3 length equals 16 residues. The authors prepared the TCRbeta library with unique molecular identifiers. TCRdb reanalysed the PCR reads using MiXCR and keeps one entry per CDR3 protein. This sample has about 640,000 distinct CDR3 sequences, with approximately 16% found just once. This specimen was PBMCs from the stem cell graft donor, taken from the stem cell graft. The TCR was taken from a human donor who donated a stem cell graft to a child with acute myeloid leukemia. The chain uses TRBV5-6 and TRBJ2-2; TRBD1 matches 8 bases. The CDR3 DNA reads as TGTGCCAGCAGCCTAGTGGACAGGGCCCACACCGGGGAGCTGTTTTTT. Translation gives CASSLVDRAHTGELFF.